These 26 T cell receptor beta chains were all obtained from the same sample, sequenced in a study of OX40 agonist ivuxolimab in advanced cancers. The table came from immunoSEQ multiplex PCR; TCRdb's copy has only in-frame clones and leaves some out. The sample records tens of thousands of clones, roughly 90% being singletons. The source was CD4+ or CD8+ T cells sorted from blood, collected in a trial of the OX40 agonist ivuxolimab. The receptors originated from an adult with an advanced solid tumor such as melanoma, head and neck, liver or kidney cancer.

The chain combines TRBV5-1 with TRBJ2-5; possibly TRBD1 for D (6 bases). The germline CDR1 and CDR2 sequences are SGHRS and YFSETQ. V was clipped by 0 bases and J by 5 bases, with 17 bases between them. This CDR3 spans 16 amino acids. The CDR3 spells CASSLEADSGAETQYF. CDR3 coding DNA: TGCGCCAGCAGCTTGGAGGCGGACAGTGGGGCGGAGACCCAGTACTTC.

This chain uses TRBV12-2 with TRBJ2-7; the table calls TRBD2, which could not be checked here. TRBV12-2 represents a pseudogene. The CDR3 loop spans 16 amino acids. CDR3 in amino acids: CASRLAQRGGSYEQYF. In DNA form, the CDR3 reads TGTGCAAGTCGCTTAGCGCAGCGGGGGGGTTCCTACGAGCAGTACTTC.

J is TRBJ1-5 and V is TRBV30; possibly TRBD1 for D (6 bases). The germline V gene has CDR1 GTSNPN and CDR2 SVGIG (reference sequence). The V gene lost 4 bases and the J gene lost 0 bases, with 13 bases spanning the gap. The CDR3 is made up of 15 amino acids. CDR3 protein: CAWNQGHSSNQPQHF. In DNA form, the CDR3 reads TGTGCCTGGAATCAGGGACACAGTAGCAATCAGCCCCAGCATTTT.

The V gene is TRBV5-1, the J gene TRBJ2-7; 8 bases map to TRBD2. Germline V gene sequence: CDR1 SGHRS, CDR2 YFSETQ. V trimming: 7 bases; J trimming: 7 bases; junction bases outside the gene matches: 13. CDR3 length equals 14 residues. As DNA, the CDR3 is TGCGCCAGCTTCCGTGGGACCGGGAGGGAGGAGCAGTACTTC. It is translated as CASFRGTGREEQYF.

The V gene is TRBV25-1, the J gene TRBJ2-1; D unresolved. This CDR3 is 12 amino acids long. V was clipped by 3 bases and J by 6 bases, with 6 bases between them. Per germline, CDR1 MGHDK and CDR2 SYGVNS. The CDR3 sequence: CASSDVINEQFF. DNA for the CDR3: TGTGCCAGCAGTGACGTTATCAATGAGCAGTTCTTC.

The rearrangement links TRBV28 to TRBJ2-1; 8 bases match TRBD2. The CDR3 is 14 amino acids. CDR1 MDHEN and CDR2 SYDVKM come from the germline V gene. V lost 8 bases and J lost 7; bases outside the gene matches: 10. CDR3: CASLSRAGENEQFF. Written as DNA, the CDR3 is TGTGCCAGCCTTAGCCGAGCGGGAGAGAATGAGCAGTTCTTC.

CDR3: CASSVAPSGAGTGELFF. CDR3 bases: TGTGCCAGCAGCGTAGCCCCTAGCGGGGCGGGCACCGGGGAGCTGTTTTTT. V usage is TRBV9 and J usage is TRBJ2-2; TRBD2 matches 9 bases. The J segment lost 4 bases and the V segment lost 0 bases, leaving 7 bases of the junction unmatched. Germline-derived CDR1 and CDR2 are SGDLS and YYNGEE. The CDR3 sequence is 17 residues long. Based on the CDR3 plus reference TRBV9 and TRBJ2-2, the full variable domain is DSGVTQTPKHLITATGQRVTLRCSPRSGDLSVYWYQQSLDQGLQFLIQYYNGEERAKGNILERFSAQQFPDLHSELNLSSLELGDSALYFCASSVAPSGAGTGELFFGEGSRLTVL.

The chain is built from TRBV10-3 and TRBJ1-5; D might be TRBD1 (5 bases). CDR1 is ENHRY and CDR2 is SYGVKD in the germline V gene. The CDR3 consists of 16 residues. The V and J ends lost 5 bases and 1 base respectively, with 15 bases between them. The CDR3 DNA reads as TGTGCCATCAGTCTTGGGGGAACGGGGAGCAATCAGCCCCAGCATTTT. This translates into CAISLGGTGSNQPQHF.

The chain couples TRBV5-5 to TRBJ1-1, with TRBD1 identical over 10 bases. This CDR3 comprises 14 residues. The V segment lost 4 bases and the J segment 2 bases; nucleotides outside the gene matches: 2. The germline V gene has CDR1 SGHKS and CDR2 YYEKEE (reference sequence). The DNA for the CDR3 is TGTGCCAGCAGCACGACAGGGGGCAACACTGAAGCTTTCTTT. This translates into CASSTTGGNTEAFF.

V usage is TRBV7-9 and J usage is TRBJ1-2, with TRBD1 as a possible D gene (5 bases). Trimming took 7 bases from V and 7 from J, leaving 19 bases between them. The length of the CDR3 is 14 residues. Germline V gene data show CDR1 as SEHNR and CDR2 as FQNEAQ (reference sequence). Here the CDR3 reads CASTPSGGGTGYTF. CDR3 DNA: TGTGCCAGCACCCCATCGGGTGGGGGGACTGGCTACACCTTC.

This chain joins TRBV5-1 and TRBJ2-3, with D tentatively TRBD1 or TRBD2 (5 bases each). This CDR3 has 14 amino acids. V lost 7 bases to trimming and J lost 5 bases, with 17 bases between them. Germline V gene lookup returns CDR1 SGHRS and CDR2 YFSETQ. Written as DNA, the CDR3 is TGCGCCAGCCGTCGGGACCCCACGGTAGATACGCAGTATTTT. Encoded protein: CASRRDPTVDTQYF.

The chain combines TRBV7-2 with TRBJ2-5, with unresolved D. V was clipped by 5 bases and J by 0 bases, with 16 bases between them. The CDR3 is 16 amino acids. The germline V gene has CDR1 SGHTA and CDR2 FQGNSA. The CDR3 DNA follows: TGTGCCAGCAGCCCCCGACCTACCTTGTACCAAGAGACCCAGTACTTC. Its translation is CASSPRPTLYQETQYF.

The rearrangement joins TRBV7-8 to TRBJ1-2, with D possibly matching TRBD1 (5 bases). This CDR3 has 16 residues. Trimming stripped 5 bases from V and 0 bases from J, with 16 bases between. Germline lookup yields CDR1 SGHVS and CDR2 FQNEAQ. CDR3 nucleotide sequence: TGTGCCAGCAGCGTAGAGGGGAAGCGTCCTAACTATGGCTACACCTTC. Amino acid sequence: CASSVEGKRPNYGYTF.

This clone was found once. V gene TRBV5-6 combines with J gene TRBJ1-1; D is undetermined. The CDR3 has 12 amino acids. The germline CDR1 and CDR2 sequences are SGHDT and YYEEEE. The ends were cut back, 5 bases at V and 0 bases at J, with 5 bases in the middle. The DNA of the CDR3 is TGTGCCAGCAGGCGGATGAACACTGAAGCTTTCTTT. Protein sequence: CASRRMNTEAFF.

This clone was observed a few times. CDR3 sequence: CAWSVMTGSEAFF. The CDR3 region has the DNA TGTGCCTGGAGTGTTATGACAGGGAGTGAAGCTTTCTTT. This chain uses TRBV30 with TRBJ1-1; 7 bases agree with TRBD1. From germline, CDR1 is GTSNPN and CDR2 SVGIG (reference sequence). The V gene end was trimmed by 0 bases and the J gene end by 7 bases; junction bases not matched to a gene: 5. This CDR3 region has 13 residues.

CDR3 residues: CASSSKSSSGNTIYF. CDR3 in DNA: TGTGCCAGCAGTTCCAAATCGTCTTCTGGAAACACCATATATTTT. The chain joins TRBV6-6 to TRBJ1-3; D not certain. The CDR3 is 15 amino acids. The germline gives CDR1 MNHNY, CDR2 SVGAGI (reference sequence). V lost 4 bases and J lost 1, with 11 bases in between.

V usage is TRBV5-1 and J usage is TRBJ2-5; 8 positions agree with TRBD2. The CDR3 sequence is 14 residues long. With 0 bases clipped from V and 7 bases from J, the junction kept 5 bases outside the gene matches. Looked up from germline, CDR1 is SGHRS and CDR2 is YFSETQ. The DNA of the CDR3 is TGCGCCAGCAGCTTGGATGGGACTAGGGGGACCCAGTACTTC. It translates to CASSLDGTRGTQYF.

V is TRBV7-9 and J is TRBJ2-3, with 9 bases identical to TRBD2. Germline V gene sequence: CDR1 SEHNR, CDR2 FQNEAQ (reference sequence). The CDR3 extends over 14 amino acids. The J segment lost 4 bases and the V segment lost 3 bases, leaving 2 bases of the junction unmatched. CDR3 sequence: CASSLGGRADTQYF. Here the CDR3 DNA reads TGTGCCAGCAGCTTGGGCGGGAGGGCAGATACGCAGTATTTT. Supplemented by reference TRBV7-9 and TRBJ2-3, the full variable domain reads DTGVSQNPRHKITKRGQNVTFRCDPISEHNRLYWYRQTLGQGPEFLTYFQNEAQLEKSRLLSDRFSAERPKGSFSTLEIQRTEQGDSAMYLCASSLGGRADTQYFGPGTRLTVL.

This chain links TRBV28 with TRBJ2-3; TRBD2 agrees at 7 bases. Germline V gene lookup returns CDR1 MDHEN and CDR2 SYDVKM. CDR3 length: 16 residues. V lost 4 bases to trimming and J lost 1 base; unmatched junction nucleotides: 8. CDR3 residues: CASSSLLATRTDTQYF. In nucleotides, the CDR3 is TGTGCCAGCAGTTCCTTACTAGCGACGCGCACAGATACGCAGTATTTT.

CDR3 residues: CASSFPLSPNEQFF. For the CDR3, the DNA is TGTGCCAGCAGTTTCCCCTTATCTCCCAATGAGCAGTTCTTC. The chain couples TRBV28 to TRBJ2-1; D is unclear. The CDR3 contains 14 residues. V dropped 3 bases and J dropped 6 bases, with 12 bases sitting between them. Germline CDR1 reads MDHEN; CDR2 reads SYDVKM.

The V gene is TRBV6-1, the J gene TRBJ2-2, with D maybe TRBD2 (6 bases). The CDR3 runs to 15 residues. V was clipped by 8 bases and J by 6 bases, with 19 bases between them. Germline loops: CDR1 MNHNS, CDR2 SASEGT. CDR3 residues: CASLIAGLISGELFF. The CDR3 coding sequence is TGTGCCAGCCTCATCGCGGGACTCATATCCGGGGAGCTGTTTTTT.

The chain uses TRBV7-3 and TRBJ1-2, with 11 bases fitting TRBD1. V gave up 4 bases and J gave up 3 bases; unmatched junction bases: 13. From germline, CDR1 is SGHTA and CDR2 FQGTGA. There are 18 residues in the CDR3. The CDR3, as DNA: TGTGCCAGCAGCTCAAACGGGACAGGGGGTGACAAGGACTATGGCTACACCTTC. The encoded protein is CASSSNGTGGDKDYGYTF.

This rearrangement joins TRBV30 to TRBJ2-1; 9 nucleotides line up with TRBD2. The CDR3 has 13 amino acids. The V gene's germline CDR1 is GTSNPN and CDR2 SVGIG (reference sequence). The trim removed 5 bases at V and 5 bases at J, leaving 4 bases unmatched. This chain's CDR3 is CAWELAGHNEQFF. CDR3 DNA: TGTGCCTGGGAGCTAGCGGGACACAATGAGCAGTTCTTC.

The rearrangement uses TRBV19 and TRBJ2-2, with D perhaps TRBD1 (6 bases). There are 16 residues in the CDR3. Trimming took 5 bases from V and 4 from J, leaving 17 bases between them. Germline-derived CDR1 and CDR2 are LNHDA and SQIVND (reference sequence). The CDR3 DNA reads TGTGCCAGTAGTGGGGGTTTGGGGGCCTCCACCGGGGAGCTGTTTTTT. It encodes CASSGGLGASTGELFF.

V and J are TRBV30 and TRBJ2-3, with D uncertain. Germline CDR1 and CDR2: GTSNPN and SVGIG (reference sequence). The CDR3 loop spans 11 amino acids. Between the trimmed V and J ends, which lost 4 bases and 6 bases, there was a span of 8 bases. In DNA form, the CDR3 reads TGTGCCTGGATGGCAGCTGATACGCAGTATTTT. It encodes CAWMAADTQYF. Based on the CDR3 plus reference TRBV30 and TRBJ2-3, the full variable domain is SQTIHQWPATLVQPVGSPLSLECTVEGTSNPNLYWYRQAAGRGLQLLFYSVGIGQISSEVPQNLSASRPQDRQFILSSKKLLLSDSGFYLCAWMAADTQYFGPGTRLTVL.

CDR3 in DNA: TGTGCCAGTCAAATCGGGCGGGAAGGATGGGCCGGGGAGCTGTTTTTT. This codes for CASQIGREGWAGELFF. The V gene is TRBV19, the J gene TRBJ2-2, with D perhaps matching TRBD2 (6 bases). Trimming shortened V by 8 bases and J by 6 bases, and 22 bases separated the two germline ends. Per the germline V gene, CDR1 is LNHDA and CDR2 is SQIVND (reference sequence). The CDR3 spans 16 residues.